A selection of T cell receptor beta chains follows, all from one sample in a study of T cells expressing NK-cell markers. TCRdb re-called the 5' RACE reads; every CDR3 protein appears as one record, without DNA. This table holds some 460,000 distinct CDR3 sequences. Material for sequencing was blood T cells: a sorted CD56 or NKG2C T cell subset, CD4+ or CD8+ T cells, or bulk PBMC T cells (not recorded which). These receptors all stem from a woman between 50 and 59 years old in good health. The CDR3 runs from the conserved cysteine through the conserved F or W.

cdr3_aa: CASSGYKDTDTQYF
j_call: TRBJ2-3
v_call: TRBV11-2

cdr3_aa: CATSGILSTDTQYF
j_call: TRBJ2-3
v_call: TRBV24-1

cdr3_aa: CASSPQTATNEKLFF
j_call: TRBJ1-4
v_call: TRBV19

cdr3_aa: CAIRGDREGANVLTF
j_call: TRBJ2-6
v_call: TRBV10-3

cdr3_aa: CASSQSGSGRYNEQFF
j_call: TRBJ2-1
v_call: TRBV23-1

cdr3_aa: CATSDSLGTGGLLRRGELFF
j_call: TRBJ2-2
v_call: TRBV24-1

cdr3_aa: CSARVLQGAPRGEQFF
j_call: TRBJ2-1
v_call: TRBV20-1

cdr3_aa: CASSRNRPGELFF
j_call: TRBJ2-2
v_call: TRBV4-1

cdr3_aa: CASKLTDLNTGELFF
j_call: TRBJ2-2
v_call: TRBV12-3/TRBV12-4

cdr3_aa: CASSERPLGQDEQFF
j_call: TRBJ2-1
v_call: TRBV10-1

cdr3_aa: CASSGPDNEQFF
j_call: TRBJ2-1
v_call: TRBV13

cdr3_aa: CASSPPGGADYGYTF
j_call: TRBJ1-2
v_call: TRBV12-3/TRBV12-4

cdr3_aa: CASTSSPRASSTDTQYF
j_call: TRBJ2-3
v_call: TRBV11-2

cdr3_aa: CAWSGTGMGEQYF
j_call: TRBJ2-7
v_call: TRBV30

cdr3_aa: CASSAQGGEQFF
j_call: TRBJ2-1
v_call: TRBV7-3

cdr3_aa: CSASHLAGGPANEQFF
j_call: TRBJ2-1
v_call: TRBV20-1

cdr3_aa: CASSLVGPGMTDTQYF
j_call: TRBJ2-3
v_call: TRBV7-8

cdr3_aa: CASSIPLAASSYNEQFF
j_call: TRBJ2-1
v_call: TRBV5-1

cdr3_aa: CASRLVGELFF
j_call: TRBJ2-2
v_call: TRBV7-2

cdr3_aa: CAVQPRGLAVYEQYF
j_call: TRBJ2-7
v_call: TRBV6-5

cdr3_aa: CSVIQLLYGYTF
j_call: TRBJ1-2
v_call: TRBV29-1

cdr3_aa: CSVVQRMNTEAFF
j_call: TRBJ1-1
v_call: TRBV29-1

cdr3_aa: CATGPVSGELFF
j_call: TRBJ2-2
v_call: TRBV9

cdr3_aa: CASSEVNYNEQFF
j_call: TRBJ2-1
v_call: TRBV10-2

cdr3_aa: CASSLTAQGDTGELFF
j_call: TRBJ2-2
v_call: TRBV7-3

cdr3_aa: CASARAGQMGNQPQHF
j_call: TRBJ1-5
v_call: TRBV6-1

cdr3_aa: CASSSPSPNTQYF
j_call: TRBJ2-3
v_call: TRBV6-5

cdr3_aa: CAISETGTSGRRRSGELFF
j_call: TRBJ2-2
v_call: TRBV10-3

cdr3_aa: CASSFRQGRSEQYF
j_call: TRBJ2-7
v_call: TRBV12-3/TRBV12-4